This entry lists 20 T cell receptor beta chains sequenced from one sample in a study of blood T cell repertoires in COVID-19. TCRdb's copy holds only in-frame clones and misses some; the assay was immunoSEQ multiplex PCR. This table has over 70,000 clones, 84% appearing once. The sample was peripheral blood. These receptors all stem from a human donor in a cohort sampled during active COVID-19.

This sequence joins TRBV5-6 and TRBJ2-3; TRBD1 aligns across 8 bases. The length of the CDR3 is 14 residues. The V gene end was trimmed by 4 bases and the J gene end by 4 bases; junction bases not matched to a gene: 5. The germline gives CDR1 SGHDT, CDR2 YYEEEE. CDR3 loop: CASSPTGAADTQYF. The CDR3 nucleotides read TGTGCCAGCAGCCCGACAGGGGCAGCAGATACGCAGTATTTT.

This rearrangement joins TRBV2 to TRBJ2-1; TRBD2 aligns across 11 bases. The J segment lost 6 bases and the V segment lost 5 bases, leaving 6 bases of the junction unmatched. CDR1 and CDR2 from the germline V gene are SNHLY and FYNNEI. The CDR3 loop spans 15 amino acids. CDR3 sequence (DNA): TGTGCCAGCAGTCCCGGGACTAGCGGTGCCAATGAGCAGTTCTTC. This translates into CASSPGTSGANEQFF.

The genes are TRBV10-1 and TRBJ2-5, with D unclear. From germline, CDR1 is WNHNN and CDR2 SYGVQD (reference sequence). The CDR3 length is 12 residues. Between the trimmed V and J ends, which lost 4 bases and 3 bases, there was a span of 6 bases. The CDR3 here is CASSVREETQYF. The CDR3 bases are TGCGCCAGCAGTGTCCGGGAAGAGACCCAGTACTTC.

This sequence joins TRBV11-2 and TRBJ1-4, with D uncertain. The CDR3 extends over 15 amino acids. V lost 5 bases to trimming and J lost 5 bases, with 15 bases between them. The germline gives CDR1 SGHAT, CDR2 FQNNGV. CDR3 bases: TGTGCCAGCAGCCTTACGGACGGCGGGAATGAAAAACTGTTTTTT. It translates to CASSLTDGGNEKLFF.

The genes are TRBV18 and TRBJ2-7; TRBD1 agrees at 7 bases. CDR1 KGHSH and CDR2 LQKENI come from the germline V gene. CDR3 length: 12 amino acids. V was pared by 10 bases and J by 0 bases, with 3 bases of the junction left unmatched. For the CDR3, the DNA is TGTGCCACCGGGACAGCCTCCTACGAGCAGTACTTC. Translated, it gives CATGTASYEQYF.

The rearrangement uses TRBV19 and TRBJ1-1; 8 bases fit TRBD1. This CDR3 spans 14 amino acids. CDR1 is LNHDA, CDR2 SQIVND, per germline (reference sequence). J gave up 3 bases and V 5 bases, and 5 bases lay outside the gene matches. The DNA of the CDR3 is TGTGCCAGTAGTCCAGGGGGCCTTGACACTGAAGCTTTCTTT. Its protein is CASSPGGLDTEAFF.

The sample holds one count of this clone. The gene calls are TRBV18 and TRBJ1-5; 8 nucleotides match TRBD1. The CDR3 is made up of 17 amino acids. V shed 5 bases and J 0 bases; nucleotides not matched to a gene: 9. Germline loops: CDR1 KGHSH, CDR2 LQKENI. CDR3 DNA sequence: TGTGCCAGCTCAGCCGGGGCCGGGACAGGTAGCAATCAGCCCCAGCATTTT. This sequence encodes CASSAGAGTGSNQPQHF.

The chain combines TRBV12-3 or TRBV12-4 with TRBJ1-1; D not resolved. V shed 8 bases and J shed 0 bases, with 10 bases lying between them. There are 13 residues in the CDR3. CDR3: CASLAEMNTEAFF. The CDR3 DNA reads TGTGCCAGCTTGGCGGAGATGAACACTGAAGCTTTCTTT.

V and J are TRBV12-5 and TRBJ1-3, with 7 bases lining up with TRBD1. Trimming at V came to 5 bases and at J to 0 bases, leaving 7 bases not matched to a gene. Germline V gene data show CDR1 as LGHNT and CDR2 as FRNRAP. The CDR3 is 16 residues long. The CDR3 loop is CASGPQGQPSGNTIYF. DNA for the CDR3: TGTGCTAGTGGTCCCCAGGGACAGCCCTCTGGAAACACCATATATTTT.

This chain connects TRBV24-1 to TRBJ2-3; D perhaps matches TRBD1 (6 bases). The V gene lost 5 bases and the J gene lost 5 bases, with 19 bases spanning the gap. CDR3 size: 16 residues. CDR1 is KGHDR, CDR2 SFDVKD, per germline. CDR3 DNA: TGTGCCACCAGTGTGGGACAAGGTAGATGGGTAGATACGCAGTATTTT. Translating it yields CATSVGQGRWVDTQYF.

V usage is TRBV4-3 and J usage is TRBJ1-4, with D maybe TRBD1 (6 bases). V lost 1 base and J lost 8, with 14 bases in between. The CDR3 runs 15 residues. Germline CDR1 LGHNA, CDR2 YSLEER. Here the CDR3 reads CASSQAQGLVEKLFF. The CDR3 nucleotides are TGCGCCAGCAGCCAAGCCCAGGGGCTGGTCGAAAAACTGTTTTTT.

The chain employs TRBV21-1 and TRBJ2-2; no check of the table's D call, TRBD1, against the DNA was made. TRBV21-1 is a documented pseudogene. This CDR3 contains 18 residues. CDR3 in DNA: TGTGCCAGCAGCAAAGGTATTGGACAGGGGTCGCACACCGGGGAGCTGTTTTTT. Amino acid sequence: CASSKGIGQGSHTGELFF.

The V and J genes are TRBV5-5 and TRBJ2-7, with D maybe TRBD2 (6 bases). The germline V and J ends were trimmed by 4 bases and 7 bases, with 15 bases remaining between them. CDR3 length: 13 residues. CDR1 and CDR2 from the germline V gene are SGHKS and YYEKEE (reference sequence). CDR3 nucleotide sequence: TGTGCCAGCAGCCAGTATGGGGGGACGGAGCAGTACTTC. Translated, it gives CASSQYGGTEQYF.

V usage is TRBV18 and J usage is TRBJ1-4; unclear D gene. Germline V CDR1 and CDR2: KGHSH, LQKENI. The CDR3 runs to 14 residues. V shed 6 bases and J shed 6 bases, with 14 bases lying between them. The CDR3 nucleotides read TGTGCCAGCTCCCCGGCGGGAACGTATGAAAAACTGTTTTTT. Its translation: CASSPAGTYEKLFF.

This sequence joins TRBV7-8 and TRBJ2-3, with 14 positions matching TRBD2. The CDR3 loop spans 16 amino acids. The germline V gene encodes CDR1 SGHVS and CDR2 FQNEAQ. Trimming removed 5 bases from V and 4 bases from J; junction bases left unmatched: 5. Here the CDR3 DNA reads TGTGCCAGCAGCCGGACTAGCGGGGGGCCGGCAGATACGCAGTATTTT. Translated, it gives CASSRTSGGPADTQYF. Full variable domain (missing parts from reference TRBV7-8 and TRBJ2-3): GAGVSQSPRYKVAKRGQDVALRCDPISGHVSLFWYQQALGQGPEFLTYFQNEAQLDKSGLPSDRFFAERPEGSVSTLKIQRTQQEDSAVYLCASSRTSGGPADTQYFGPGTRLTVL.

The chain uses TRBV29-1 and TRBJ2-3, with 8 bases fitting TRBD1. This CDR3 has 12 amino acids. The J segment lost 7 bases and the V segment lost 7 bases, leaving 7 bases of the junction unmatched. Germline V CDR1 and CDR2: SQVTM, ANQGSEA. For the CDR3, the DNA is TGCAGCGCCTCCCGGACAGGGCATACGCAGTATTTT. It encodes CSASRTGHTQYF.

The sample holds a few counts of this clone. This chain connects TRBV19 to TRBJ1-4; D might be TRBD1 (5 bases). Germline-derived CDR1 and CDR2 are LNHDA and SQIVND (reference sequence). CDR3 length: 15 amino acids. The ends were cut back, 6 bases at V and 5 bases at J, with 16 bases in the middle. The CDR3 nucleotides are TGTGCCAGTAGCTCTGGGTCGGCAGGGAATGAAAAACTGTTTTTT. Translation gives CASSSGSAGNEKLFF.

The CDR3 bases are TGTGCCAGCAGCCAACAGGAATCTGTCGGGGAGCTGTTTTTT. The encoded protein is CASSQQESVGELFF. V is TRBV6-4 and J is TRBJ2-2; D may be TRBD1 (5 bases). This CDR3 spans 14 amino acids. V gave up 6 bases and J gave up 7 bases, with 15 bases separating them. CDR1 is MRHNA, CDR2 SNTAGT, per germline.

This clone has just one count. Different DNA sequences within this sample yield the same CDR3. The V gene is TRBV5-4, the J gene TRBJ2-7; 8 bases agree with TRBD1. V gave up 1 base and J gave up 5 bases; unmatched junction bases: 2. CDR1 is SGHNT and CDR2 is YYREEE in the germline V gene (reference sequence). This CDR3 contains 13 residues. The CDR3 reads CASSLTGGDEQYF. The CDR3 nucleotides are TGTGCCAGCAGCTTGACAGGGGGAGACGAGCAGTACTTC. The variable domain in full, with the rest retrieved from reference TRBV5-4 and TRBJ2-7, is ETGVTQSPTHLIKTRGQQVTLRCSSQSGHNTVSWYQQALGQGPQFIFQYYREEENGRGNFPPRFSGLQFPNYSSELNVNALELDDSALYLCASSLTGGDEQYFGPGTRLTVT.

This chain uses TRBV5-5 with TRBJ2-7; D might be TRBD1 (6 bases). The germline V gene has CDR1 SGHKS and CDR2 YYEKEE (reference sequence). This CDR3 comprises 17 residues. V lost 1 base, J lost 0 bases, and 17 bases lay in between. This CDR3 reads CASSLLVGTLNSYEQYF. CDR3 sequence (DNA): TGTGCCAGCAGCTTGTTGGTAGGGACACTTAACTCCTACGAGCAGTACTTC.